One sample yielded the 21 T cell receptor beta chains listed below, sequenced in a study of blood T cell repertoires in COVID-19. The data were produced by immunoSEQ multiplex PCR, yet TCRdb's version contains in-frame clones alone and is incomplete. Seen here are around 320,000 clones, 70% to 90% observed once, and the top ten hold more than 6%. Sequencing was done on a sample of peripheral blood. The receptors were gathered from a human donor in a cohort sampled during active COVID-19.

The chain carries TRBV30 and TRBJ2-2; D may be TRBD2 (5 bases). Trimming stripped 2 bases from V and 5 bases from J, with 24 bases between. This CDR3 has 18 amino acids. Germline CDR1 is GTSNPN and CDR2 is SVGIG (reference sequence). The CDR3 coding sequence is TGTGCCTGGAGTCTCGATGAGGGCGGGCGACGTGTAACCGGGGAGCTGTTTTTT. Its translation: CAWSLDEGGRRVTGELFF.

The rearrangement joins TRBV7-2 to TRBJ1-3; 8 positions agree with TRBD1. The V segment lost 5 bases and the J segment 3 bases; nucleotides outside the gene matches: 6. The CDR3 extends over 15 amino acids. CDR1 SGHTA and CDR2 FQGNSA come from the germline V gene. The CDR3 loop reads CASSEQGAGGNTIYF. The CDR3 coding sequence is TGTGCCAGCAGCGAGCAGGGGGCCGGTGGAAACACCATATATTTT.

The chain links TRBV5-4 to TRBJ2-5; 11 bases align to TRBD1. Germline-derived CDR1 and CDR2 are SGHNT and YYREEE (reference sequence). This CDR3 comprises 14 residues. Losses at the gene ends were 4 bases for V and 5 bases for J; bases not matched to a gene: 4. The CDR3 bases are TGTGCCAGCAGCAGGGGGACAGGGGGGGAGACCCAGTACTTC. Translated: CASSRGTGGETQYF. The complete variable domain, with remaining parts taken from reference TRBV5-4 and TRBJ2-5, reads ETGVTQSPTHLIKTRGQQVTLRCSSQSGHNTVSWYQQALGQGPQFIFQYYREEENGRGNFPPRFSGLQFPNYSSELNVNALELDDSALYLCASSRGTGGETQYFGPGTRLLVL.

V usage is TRBV3-1 (or the pseudogene TRBV3-2) and J usage is TRBJ1-2; D is perhaps TRBD1 (6 bases). CDR1 LGHDT and CDR2 YNNKEL come from the germline V gene (reference sequence). Between the trimmed V and J ends, which lost 0 bases and 7 bases, there was a span of 15 bases. CDR3 length: 15 amino acids. The CDR3 loop reads CASSQDGTGRVGYTF. The CDR3 DNA is TGTGCCAGCAGCCAAGATGGAACAGGGCGGGTTGGCTACACCTTC.

V gene TRBV4-1 combines with J gene TRBJ1-1; D is undetermined. The CDR3 totals 15 residues. Germline values: CDR1 MGHRA, CDR2 YSYEKL. With 1 base removed from V and 0 bases from J, the gap between germline ends came to 9 bases. CDR3 amino acids: CASSQVGRMNTEAFF. In nucleotides, the CDR3 is TGCGCCAGCAGCCAAGTTGGCAGAATGAACACTGAAGCTTTCTTT.

The gene calls are TRBV29-1 and TRBJ1-1, with D perhaps TRBD1 (5 bases). The CDR3 loop spans 13 amino acids. Germline CDR1 is SQVTM and CDR2 is ANQGSEA. The V end lost 4 bases, the J end lost 5 bases, and 14 bases lay between the germline ends. Here the CDR3 DNA reads TGCAGCGTTGGGGGCAGGGCAGCGACTGAAGCTTTCTTT. This encodes CSVGGRAATEAFF.

The chain uses TRBV6-5 and TRBJ1-5; D might be TRBD1 (6 bases). V was cut by 4 bases and J by 4 bases, with 8 bases left in between. This CDR3 is 13 amino acids long. Per germline, CDR1 MNHEY and CDR2 SVGAGI. CDR3 nucleotide sequence: TGTGCCAGCAGTTCAGGGGTAAATCAGCCCCAGCATTTT. Translating gives CASSSGVNQPQHF.

The genes are TRBV5-7 and TRBJ2-7; 7 bases are shared with TRBD1. TRBV5-7 is sorted into the ORF group, with uncertain function. The CDR3 extends over 15 amino acids. Trimming at V came to 2 bases and at J to 6 bases, leaving 11 bases not matched to a gene. CDR3 loop: CASSFGTVPSVEQYF. CDR3 nucleotides: TGTGCCAGCAGCTTTGGGACAGTCCCTTCCGTCGAGCAGTACTTC.

The CDR3 DNA reads TGTGCCACCAGCAGGGGTAATAGCGGGGACCAAGAGACCCAGTACTTC. This codes for CATSRGNSGDQETQYF. The rearrangement links TRBV15 to TRBJ2-5; 8 nucleotides agree with TRBD2. This CDR3 has 16 amino acids. Germline V gene data show CDR1 as LNHNV and CDR2 as YYDKDF (reference sequence). With V trimmed by 3 bases and J by 0 bases, 6 bases remained unmatched.

The chain couples TRBV25-1 to TRBJ1-4, with a tentative D call TRBD1 (6 bases). The germline gives CDR1 MGHDK, CDR2 SYGVNS. The CDR3 has 15 amino acids. Trimming took off 6 bases at V and 3 bases at J, with 14 bases between the two ends. In DNA, the CDR3 is TGTGCCAGCAGCCCCACAGGGTTGGCTAATGAAAAACTGTTTTTT. Translated: CASSPTGLANEKLFF. Full variable domain (missing parts from reference TRBV25-1 and TRBJ1-4): EADIYQTPRYLVIGTGKKITLECSQTMGHDKMYWYQQDPGMELHLIHYSYGVNSTEKGDLSSESTVSRIRTEHFPLTLESARPSHTSQYLCASSPTGLANEKLFFGSGTQLSVL.

The chain links TRBV20-1 to TRBJ1-4; D unresolved. The CDR3 is 11 residues long. The germline V gene has CDR1 DFQATT and CDR2 SNEGSKA (reference sequence). The CDR3 reads CSLARGEKLFF. Here the CDR3 DNA reads TGCAGCCTCGCCCGAGGGGAAAAACTGTTTTTT.

This chain joins TRBV20-1 and TRBJ1-1, with D unresolved. CDR1 is DFQATT, CDR2 SNEGSKA, per germline (reference sequence). Deletions cut 5 bases from V and 4 bases from J, with 8 bases between. This CDR3 has 11 amino acids. For the CDR3, the DNA is TGCAGTGCTCAAGACTTCACTGAAGCTTTCTTT. Protein product: CSAQDFTEAFF.

CDR3 sequence reads: CASTDGENTGELFF. The CDR3 DNA reads as TGCGCCAGCACGGACGGGGAAAACACCGGGGAGCTGTTTTTT. The chain carries TRBV4-1 and TRBJ2-2, with a weak D call TRBD2 (5 bases). The CDR3 totals 14 residues. V shed 7 bases and J shed 2 bases, with 11 bases lying between them. Germline CDR1 is MGHRA and CDR2 is YSYEKL.

The chain recombines TRBV24-1 with TRBJ1-1; D perhaps matches TRBD1 (6 bases). CDR1 is KGHDR, CDR2 SFDVKD, per germline. There are 13 residues in the CDR3. The V gene lost 9 bases and the J gene lost 0 bases, with 10 bases spanning the gap. The CDR3 sequence is CATRQAMNTEAFF. The CDR3, as DNA: TGTGCCACCCGACAGGCAATGAACACTGAAGCTTTCTTT.

This clone was observed a few times. The CDR3 coding sequence is TGCGCCAGCAGCCCCGGGACAGGGGCCTATGGCTACACCTTC. Amino acid sequence: CASSPGTGAYGYTF. The rearrangement joins TRBV5-1 to TRBJ1-2, with 10 bases aligning to TRBD1. The germline CDR1 and CDR2 sequences are SGHRS and YFSETQ. V lost 4 bases to trimming and J lost 4 bases; unmatched junction nucleotides: 4. The CDR3 covers 14 residues. Using reference TRBV5-1 and TRBJ1-2 for the parts outside the CDR3, the full variable domain is KAGVTQTPRYLIKTRGQQVTLSCSPISGHRSVSWYQQTPGQGLQFLFEYFSETQRNKGNFPGRFSGRQFSNSRSEMNVSTLELGDSALYLCASSPGTGAYGYTFGSGTRLTVV.

The chain links TRBV5-6 to TRBJ2-1; 12 bases align to TRBD1. The CDR3 has 18 amino acids. Germline V gene data show CDR1 as SGHDT and CDR2 as YYEEEE. J lost 5 bases, V lost 4 bases, and 13 bases had no gene match. The CDR3 loop is CASSIPPGQGARDNEQFF. In DNA form, the CDR3 reads TGTGCCAGCAGCATCCCCCCGGGACAGGGGGCGCGTGACAATGAGCAGTTCTTC.

V is TRBV5-1 and J is TRBJ2-7; 7 nucleotides line up with TRBD2. The CDR3 spans 18 residues. Germline V gene lookup returns CDR1 SGHRS and CDR2 YFSETQ. With V trimmed by 4 bases and J by 0 bases, 16 bases remained unmatched. CDR3 in amino acids: CASSHNTGRAGSSYEQYF. CDR3 bases: TGCGCCAGCAGCCACAATACTGGTCGAGCGGGGAGCTCCTACGAGCAGTACTTC.

The chain links TRBV19 to TRBJ1-3; D perhaps matches TRBD1 (6 bases). Germline CDR1 is LNHDA and CDR2 is SQIVND (reference sequence). The CDR3 consists of 13 residues. The ends were cut back, 5 bases at V and 7 bases at J, with 12 bases in the middle. The CDR3 sequence: CASSSTGMNTIYF. CDR3 DNA: TGTGCCAGTAGTTCAACAGGGATGAACACCATATATTTT.

The rearrangement uses TRBV5-1 and TRBJ1-2; TRBD1 aligns across 9 bases. CDR3 size: 16 residues. The junction had 13 bases not matched to a gene; V was cut back by 0 bases and J by 10 bases. Germline V gene lookup returns CDR1 SGHRS and CDR2 YFSETQ. This CDR3 is CASSLVSGTGNFYYTF. The CDR3 DNA is TGCGCCAGCAGCTTGGTATCCGGGACAGGGAACTTTTACTACACCTTC.

The chain links TRBV5-3 to TRBJ2-1, with TRBD2 as a possible D gene (6 bases). TRBV5-3 carries the ORF label, with uncertain function. The CDR3 runs to 11 residues. Trimming removed 4 bases from V and 10 bases from J, with 9 bases in between. CDR3 DNA sequence: TGTGCCAGAAGCCCTCTAGCGGAGCAGTTCTTC. Translated, it gives CARSPLAEQFF.

The chain uses TRBV11-3 and TRBJ2-1; no firm D call. The CDR3 has 14 residues. CDR1 is SGHNT and CDR2 is YENEEA in the germline V gene. The V end was cut by 5 bases, the J end by 6 bases, with 14 bases between. The CDR3 spells CASSRGGDRNEQFF. The CDR3 DNA sequence: TGTGCCAGCAGCAGAGGCGGCGACCGCAATGAGCAGTTCTTC.